Listed below are T cell receptor beta chains from one sample, sequenced in a study of T cell repertoires in cytomegalovirus infection. Using its own MiXCR run on the reads, TCRdb lists one record per CDR3 protein. Here the sample spans some 700,000 distinct CDR3 sequences, roughly 36% being singletons. The sample comprised PBMCs. The origin of the receptors is a human donor in good health (CMV status not recorded). Some clones in this sample may be carry-over from other donors' samples. CDR3s include the opening cysteine and the closing phenylalanine or tryptophan. The D gene is left open where the match is weak. Rows may omit the clone size; those that give it use once, few, many or a size class.

>NA|TRBJ2-1|TRBV12-3/TRBV12-4|TRBD2
CASSLPGAGGIYNEQFF
TGTGCCAGCAGCTTGCCTGGAGCGGGAGGGATCTACAATGAGCAGTTCTTC
>NA|TRBJ1-1|TRBV7-2|NA
CASSLGTHNTEAFF
TGTGCCAGCAGCTTAGGGACACATAACACTGAAGCTTTCTTT
>few|TRBJ2-7|TRBV28|NA
CASILTPPTGSYEQYF
TGTGCCAGCATCCTCACCCCGCCGACAGGCTCCTACGAGCAGTACTTC
>NA|TRBJ2-7|TRBV12-3/TRBV12-4|TRBD1
CASSTGQLPYEQYF
TGTGCCAGCAGCACGGGACAGCTCCCCTACGAGCAGTACTTC
>NA|TRBJ2-7|TRBV5-4|NA
CASSSLDSSYEQYF
TGTGCCAGCAGCAGTCTTGACAGTTCCTACGAGCAGTACTTC
>NA|TRBJ2-3|TRBV10-3|TRBD2
CAISETSGGTLTDTQYF
TGTGCCATCAGCGAGACTAGCGGGGGGACCCTCACAGATACGCAGTATTTT
>NA|TRBJ1-3|TRBV7-6|NA
CASNDMTGRSGNTIYF
TGTGCCAGCAACGACATGACAGGCCGCTCTGGAAACACCATATATTTT
>NA|TRBJ1-2|TRBV14|TRBD1
CASRLSAGGDYGYAF
TGTGCCAGCAGACTCAGCGCAGGGGGCGACTATGGCTACGCCTTC
>NA|TRBJ2-2|TRBV7-2|NA
CASSLVGFRRGTGELFF
TGTGCCAGCAGCTTAGTTGGTTTCAGGAGAGGGACCGGGGAGCTGTTTTTT
>few|TRBJ2-2|TRBV6-8|TRBD1
CASSGQTGAYTGELFF
TGTGCCAGCAGTGGTCAGACAGGGGCATACACCGGGGAGCTGTTTTTT
>few|TRBJ2-2|TRBV19|TRBD1
CASIPGQGSGELFF
TGTGCCAGTATTCCGGGACAGGGGTCCGGGGAGCTGTTTTTT
>few|TRBJ2-5|TRBV5-5|NA
CASSLVGRHEETQYF
TGTGCCAGCAGCTTGGTAGGCCGCCATGAGGAGACCCAGTACTTC
>NA|TRBJ2-7|TRBV19|NA
CASSIDLENPYEQYF
TGTGCCAGTAGTATAGACCTCGAGAATCCCTACGAGCAGTACTTC
>many|TRBJ2-2|TRBV7-8|NA
CASSLGRGRPGELFF
TGTGCCAGCAGCTTAGGGAGGGGAAGACCTGGGGAGCTGTTTTTT
>few|TRBJ1-1|TRBV27|NA
CASSLVRLGTEAFF
TGTGCCAGCAGTTTAGTCAGGCTGGGCACTGAAGCTTTCTTT
>NA|TRBJ2-1|TRBV6-1|NA
CASRGMSYNEQFF
TGTGCCAGCAGGGGCATGTCCTACAATGAGCAGTTCTTC
>once|TRBJ2-1|TRBV6-6|TRBD2
CAIREGIAGEGKFF
TGTGCCATCAGAGAGGGGATAGCGGGAGAAGGAAAGTTCTTC
>NA|TRBJ1-2|TRBV6-6|NA
CASTDGYTF
TGTGCCAGCACGGATGGCTACACCTTC
>many|TRBJ2-5|TRBV7-2|TRBD2
CASSLGRLAGTETQYF
TGTGCCAGCAGCTTAGGCCGGCTAGCGGGAACAGAGACCCAGTACTTC
>NA|TRBJ2-5|TRBV11-2|TRBD2
CASSLGLRERETQYF
TGTGCCAGCAGCTTGGGTTTGCGGGAGAGAGAGACCCAGTACTTC
>many|TRBJ2-3|TRBV7-2|NA
CASSFRVLTDTQYF
TGTGCCAGCAGCTTTAGAGTACTCACAGATACGCAGTATTTT
>few|TRBJ2-2|TRBV5-4|TRBD1
CASSPGQDNGELFF
TGTGCCAGCAGCCCTGGACAGGACAACGGGGAGCTGTTTTTT
>many|TRBJ1-1|TRBV7-8|TRBD1
CASGPSGGTEAFF
TGTGCCAGCGGCCCCTCAGGGGGCACTGAAGCTTTCTTT
>few|TRBJ1-3|TRBV28|NA
CASSRNGDSGNTIYF
TGTGCCAGCAGTCGGAACGGAGACTCTGGAAACACCATATATTTT
>NA|TRBJ1-5|TRBV20-1|NA
CSAGNQPQHF
TGCAGTGCTGGGAATCAGCCCCAGCATTTT
>NA|TRBJ2-7|TRBV28|NA
CASSFHGGSYEQYF
TGTGCCAGCAGTTTCCACGGTGGCTCCTACGAGCAGTACTTC
>NA|TRBJ2-5|TRBV11-2|TRBD2
CASTPRVLAGGPYQETQYF
TGTGCCAGCACCCCAAGGGTGCTAGCGGGAGGCCCTTACCAAGAGACCCAGTACTTC